This T cell receptor beta chain was documented in a study of blood T cell repertoires in COVID-19. Looking at the study overall: Both acute and convalescent COVID-19 samples were obtained from the United States, Italy and Spain. PBMCs, B-cell-depleted T cells, or T cells were the source of the cDNA or gDNA that made up the material.

Authors' analysis steps: The authors estimated nucleated cell counts from reference gene primer amplification. Generated by immunoSEQ multiplex PCR, the TCRdb table keeps only in-frame clones and is missing some. That table furnishes V, J and clone size, whereas the DNA furnished D and trimming. The sample has about 35,000 clones; more than 75% are singletons. The CDR3 runs to 19 residues. The V gene's germline CDR1 is MDHEN and CDR2 SYDVKM. V dropped 2 bases and J dropped 0 bases, with 20 bases sitting between them. The receptor's source is a man aged 80 or over with active COVID-19. The V and J genes are TRBV28 and TRBJ1-5; D is ambiguous. The sample consisted of peripheral blood. The CDR3 DNA sequence: TGTGCCAGCAGTTTACGATCCCTCGTGTTAGTCTCTAGCAATCAGCCCCAGCATTTT. Amino acid sequence: CASSLRSLVLVSSNQPQHF. Looking up the rest from reference TRBV28 and TRBJ1-5 gives the full variable domain: DVKVTQSSRYLVKRTGEKVFLECVQDMDHENMFWYRQDPGLGLRLIYFSYDVKMKEKGDIPEGYSVSREKKERFSLILESASTNQTSMYLCASSLRSLVLVSSNQPQHFGDGTRLSIL.